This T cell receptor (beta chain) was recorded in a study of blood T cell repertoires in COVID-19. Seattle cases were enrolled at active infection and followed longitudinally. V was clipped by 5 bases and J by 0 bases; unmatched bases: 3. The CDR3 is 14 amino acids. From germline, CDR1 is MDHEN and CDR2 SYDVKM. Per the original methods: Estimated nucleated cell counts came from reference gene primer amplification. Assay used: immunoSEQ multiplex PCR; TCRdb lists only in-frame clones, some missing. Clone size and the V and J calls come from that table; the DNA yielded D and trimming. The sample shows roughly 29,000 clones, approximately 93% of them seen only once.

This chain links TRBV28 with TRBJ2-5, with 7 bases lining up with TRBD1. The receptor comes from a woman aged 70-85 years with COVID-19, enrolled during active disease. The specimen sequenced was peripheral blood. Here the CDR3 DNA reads TGTGCCAGCAGTATGGGGACAGACCAAGAGACCCAGTACTTC. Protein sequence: CASSMGTDQETQYF.